The 32 T cell receptor beta chains presented below share a single source sample, sequenced in a study of T cell responses to AZD1222 COVID-19 vaccine. Generated by immunoSEQ multiplex PCR, the TCRdb table keeps only in-frame clones and is missing some. Here the sample spans about 160,000 clones, about 91% being singletons. This material consisted of peripheral blood, taken on day 0 of AZD1222 vaccination. The receptors were sampled from an adult in good health.

The chain is built from TRBV9 and TRBJ2-7; 10 bases fit TRBD1. This CDR3 contains 14 residues. The J segment lost 5 bases and the V segment lost 2 bases, leaving 4 bases of the junction unmatched. The germline CDR1 and CDR2 sequences are SGDLS and YYNGEE. For the CDR3, the DNA is TGTGCCAGCAGCGTGGGGACAGGGGTTGACGAGCAGTACTTC. Protein: CASSVGTGVDEQYF.

The chain uses TRBV6-5 and TRBJ1-2; D remains unclear. The germline CDR1 and CDR2 sequences are MNHEY and SVGAGI. The V end was cut by 6 bases, the J end by 3 bases, with 11 bases between. CDR3 size: 13 residues. CDR3 nucleotides: TGTGCCAGCAGGCCGCGCGCGGACTATGGCTACACCTTC. Translated: CASRPRADYGYTF.

J is TRBJ1-1 and V is TRBV19; D unresolved. Trimming pared 3 bases from V and 0 bases from J, leaving 8 bases between. The CDR3 runs 14 residues. Germline V lookup: CDR1 LNHDA, CDR2 SQIVND (reference sequence). The chain's CDR3 is CASSIGELNTEAFF. CDR3 bases: TGTGCCAGTAGTATTGGAGAATTGAACACTGAAGCTTTCTTT. The full variable domain, rest sourced from reference TRBV19 and TRBJ1-1, is DGGITQSPKYLFRKEGQNVTLSCEQNLNHDAMYWYRQDPGQGLRLIYYSQIVNDFQKGDIAEGYSVSREKKESFPLTVTSAQKNPTAFYLCASSIGELNTEAFFGQGTRLTVV.

The gene calls are TRBV6-2 or TRBV6-3 and TRBJ2-3, with TRBD2 matching over 12 bases. This CDR3 has 14 amino acids. The J segment lost 10 bases and the V segment lost 6 bases, leaving 8 bases of the junction unmatched. CDR1 and CDR2 (germline): MNHEY, SVGEGT. The CDR3 protein is CASSHRASGGAQYF. DNA of the CDR3: TGTGCCAGCAGCCACCGGGCTAGCGGGGGGGCGCAGTATTTT.

This clone was recorded a few times. The chain joins TRBV6-2 or TRBV6-3 to TRBJ1-1; D is possibly TRBD1 (6 bases). This CDR3 spans 14 amino acids. Germline V gives CDR1 MNHEY, CDR2 SVGEGT. Trimming shortened V by 6 bases and J by 5 bases, and 16 bases separated the two germline ends. CDR3 amino acids: CASSRPGGGTEAFF. CDR3 coding DNA: TGTGCCAGCAGCCGCCCCGGGGGCGGGACTGAAGCTTTCTTT.

This chain links TRBV19 with TRBJ2-7, with TRBD1 matching over 10 bases. After removal of 5 bases from V and 4 bases from J, the junction contained 5 bases not matched to a gene. The CDR3 length is 14 residues. Per the germline V gene, CDR1 is LNHDA and CDR2 is SQIVND (reference sequence). CDR3 region: CASSAGQGTYEQYF. The CDR3 DNA reads TGTGCCAGTAGTGCGGGACAGGGGACTTACGAGCAGTACTTC. Looking up the rest from reference TRBV19 and TRBJ2-7 gives the full variable domain: DGGITQSPKYLFRKEGQNVTLSCEQNLNHDAMYWYRQDPGQGLRLIYYSQIVNDFQKGDIAEGYSVSREKKESFPLTVTSAQKNPTAFYLCASSAGQGTYEQYFGPGTRLTVT.

The rearrangement links TRBV5-1 to TRBJ2-2; the match to TRBD2 covers 10 bases. Germline-derived CDR1 and CDR2 are SGHRS and YFSETQ. V lost 4 bases to trimming and J lost 6 bases; unmatched junction nucleotides: 6. There are 15 residues in the CDR3. CDR3 protein: CASSPPSGGAGELFF. CDR3 bases: TGCGCCAGCAGCCCGCCTAGCGGGGGTGCCGGGGAGCTGTTTTTT.

The J gene is TRBJ2-7, the V gene TRBV28, with D tentatively TRBD1 or TRBD2 (5 bases each). The CDR3 loop spans 12 amino acids. The germline CDR1 and CDR2 sequences are MDHEN and SYDVKM. The germline V and J ends were trimmed by 5 bases and 7 bases, with 12 bases remaining between them. The CDR3 DNA reads TGTGCCAGCAGTCAGGGTCCGGGGGAGCAGTACTTC. Translating gives CASSQGPGEQYF.

This clone showed up just once. The J gene is TRBJ1-2, the V gene TRBV15; D remains unclear. CDR1 and CDR2 from the germline V gene are LNHNV and YYDKDF (reference sequence). Trimming removed 5 bases from V and 6 bases from J, with 7 bases in between. CDR3 length: 11 residues. The CDR3 DNA reads TGTGCCACCAGCTCCTCGCATGGCTACACCTTC. Translation gives CATSSSHGYTF.

The rearrangement links TRBV5-4 to TRBJ2-2; the match to TRBD1 covers 9 bases. Trimming took 3 bases from V and 7 from J; bases not matched to a gene: 7. The CDR3 length is 15 residues. Germline V gives CDR1 SGHNT, CDR2 YYREEE (reference sequence). The chain's CDR3 is CASSWMGQGDGELFF. The CDR3 bases are TGTGCCAGCAGCTGGATGGGACAGGGCGACGGGGAGCTGTTTTTT.

The genes are TRBV7-2 and TRBJ2-5; 9 bases map to TRBD1. After removal of 5 bases from V and 4 bases from J, the junction contained 8 bases not matched to a gene. CDR3 length: 15 residues. Germline V gene data show CDR1 as SGHTA and CDR2 as FQGNSA. CDR3 nucleotides: TGTGCCAGCAGCCCGGGACAGGGTGAAGGAGAGACCCAGTACTTC. This sequence encodes CASSPGQGEGETQYF.

V usage is TRBV28 and J usage is TRBJ2-3; D not certain. CDR3 length: 16 residues. The ends were cut back, 3 bases at V and 2 bases at J, with 15 bases in the middle. Germline CDR1 reads MDHEN; CDR2 reads SYDVKM. The CDR3 sequence is CASSFIKDPITDTQYF. CDR3 nucleotides: TGTGCCAGCAGTTTTATTAAGGACCCCATCACAGATACGCAGTATTTT.

V gene TRBV5-6 combines with J gene TRBJ1-1; 9 positions match TRBD1. CDR1 SGHDT and CDR2 YYEEEE come from the germline V gene. Unmatched junction bases numbered 6, after V lost 3 bases and J lost 6 bases. The CDR3 covers 14 residues. CDR3 sequence (DNA): TGTGCCAGCAGCTCTGACAGGGGGTTCTCTGAAGCTTTCTTT. Its translation is CASSSDRGFSEAFF.

This chain joins TRBV5-6 and TRBJ1-2; TRBD1 aligns across 7 bases. V lost 4 bases and J lost 8; bases outside the gene matches: 20. The CDR3 consists of 17 residues. Germline CDR1 is SGHDT and CDR2 is YYEEEE. The CDR3 nucleotides are TGTGCCAGCAGCCTCAACGACCGACAGGGTAAAAAGGGCGGCTACACCTTC. Translated: CASSLNDRQGKKGGYTF. Supplemented by reference TRBV5-6 and TRBJ1-2, the full variable domain reads DAGVTQSPTHLIKTRGQQVTLRCSPKSGHDTVSWYQQALGQGPQFIFQYYEEEERQRGNFPDRFSGHQFPNYSSELNVNALLLGDSALYLCASSLNDRQGKKGGYTFGSGTRLTVV.

The chain links TRBV7-2 to TRBJ2-3; D ambiguous. Germline V gene sequence: CDR1 SGHTA, CDR2 FQGNSA. V gave up 4 bases and J gave up 0 bases, with 14 bases separating them. This CDR3 has 16 residues. DNA for the CDR3: TGTGCCAGCAGCTCCGGAAGTATTGTTAGCACAGATACGCAGTATTTT. Translated: CASSSGSIVSTDTQYF.

CDR3 DNA: TGTGCCAGCAGCCCAAGCCAGGACAGGGTTTCCACGTACTTC. Protein: CASSPSQDRVSTYF. The chain recombines TRBV9 with TRBJ2-7, with 8 bases that match TRBD1. Germline V gene data show CDR1 as SGDLS and CDR2 as YYNGEE. The J segment lost 12 bases and the V segment lost 4 bases, leaving 15 bases of the junction unmatched. This CDR3 has 14 residues. Together with reference TRBV9 and TRBJ2-7, the CDR3 gives the full variable domain: DSGVTQTPKHLITATGQRVTLRCSPRSGDLSVYWYQQSLDQGLQFLIQYYNGEERAKGNILERFSAQQFPDLHSELNLSSLELGDSALYFCASSPSQDRVSTYFGPGTRLTVT.

The chain carries TRBV7-8 and TRBJ1-3; D is undetermined. CDR3 length: 14 amino acids. V was cut by 2 bases and J by 6 bases, with 11 bases left in between. Germline V CDR1 and CDR2: SGHVS, FQNEAQ. The CDR3 protein is CASSLSGRINTIYF. In DNA form, the CDR3 reads TGTGCCAGCAGCTTATCCGGACGGATAAACACCATATATTTT.

V gene TRBV7-2 combines with J gene TRBJ1-1, with D tentatively TRBD1 (6 bases). With 5 bases removed from V and 1 base from J, the gap between germline ends came to 17 bases. CDR3 size: 16 residues. Germline CDR1 SGHTA, CDR2 FQGNSA. The CDR3 nucleotides are TGTGCCAGCAGCCCCCGACAGGTGTACTCGAACACTGAAGCTTTCTTT. Residues: CASSPRQVYSNTEAFF.

This chain connects TRBV28 to TRBJ1-1, with 9 bases lining up with TRBD1. CDR3 length: 14 residues. Germline lookup yields CDR1 MDHEN and CDR2 SYDVKM. Trimming at V came to 4 bases and at J to 4 bases, leaving 4 bases not matched to a gene. DNA for the CDR3: TGTGCCAGCAGTTCCGGGACAGGGTTCACTGAAGCTTTCTTT. Amino acids: CASSSGTGFTEAFF.

In its sample, this clone was seen a few times. The chain joins TRBV11-2 to TRBJ1-1; D is perhaps TRBD1 (6 bases). The CDR3 length is 14 residues. Germline CDR1 SGHAT, CDR2 FQNNGV. V lost 1 base and J lost 3, with 9 bases in between. The CDR3 loop is CASSLGGRDTEAFF. In DNA form, the CDR3 reads TGTGCCAGCAGCTTAGGGGGGCGGGACACTGAAGCTTTCTTT.

The chain has TRBV19 and TRBJ1-5; 10 positions match TRBD1. CDR3 size: 18 residues. Trimming took 4 bases from V and 1 from J; bases not matched to a gene: 10. Germline values: CDR1 LNHDA, CDR2 SQIVND (reference sequence). CDR3 coding DNA: TGTGCCAGTAGTACTTCGGGACAGGGGATTCGGAGCAATCAGCCCCAGCATTTT. Amino acids: CASSTSGQGIRSNQPQHF. The full variable domain, rest sourced from reference TRBV19 and TRBJ1-5, is DGGITQSPKYLFRKEGQNVTLSCEQNLNHDAMYWYRQDPGQGLRLIYYSQIVNDFQKGDIAEGYSVSREKKESFPLTVTSAQKNPTAFYLCASSTSGQGIRSNQPQHFGDGTRLSIL.

The chain employs TRBV19 and TRBJ1-4; the D is unclear. Per the germline V gene, CDR1 is LNHDA and CDR2 is SQIVND (reference sequence). V was clipped by 3 bases and J by 4 bases, with 12 bases between them. The CDR3 extends over 15 amino acids. The CDR3 loop reads CASSMFADYNEKLFF. Written as DNA, the CDR3 is TGTGCCAGTAGTATGTTCGCGGACTATAATGAAAAACTGTTTTTT.

The chain couples TRBV15 to TRBJ1-6, with 7 bases aligning to TRBD1. This CDR3 comprises 15 residues. Trimming removed 6 bases from V and 0 bases from J; junction bases left unmatched: 2. Germline-derived CDR1 and CDR2 are LNHNV and YYDKDF (reference sequence). The CDR3 sequence: CATRPGGSYNSPLHF. CDR3 nucleotide sequence: TGTGCCACCAGACCAGGGGGCTCCTATAATTCACCCCTCCACTTT. The variable domain in full, with the rest retrieved from reference TRBV15 and TRBJ1-6, is DAMVIQNPRYQVTQFGKPVTLSCSQTLNHNVMYWYQQKSSQAPKLLFHYYDKDFNNEADTPDNFQSRRPNTSFCFLDIRSPGLGDTAMYLCATRPGGSYNSPLHFGNGTRLTVT.

The chain employs TRBV7-2 and TRBJ1-6, with 7 bases that match TRBD1. The CDR3 is made up of 17 amino acids. V dropped 5 bases and J dropped 6; count of bases not matched to a gene: 13. Germline assignment: CDR1 SGHTA and CDR2 FQGNSA. CDR3 in DNA: TGTGCCAGCAGCCGTTCTAGGACAGGTCGTTTTAATTCACCCCTCCACTTT. Translated: CASSRSRTGRFNSPLHF.

This clone has a single count. The gene calls are TRBV10-3 and TRBJ1-2; D not certain. The germline gives CDR1 ENHRY, CDR2 SYGVKD. The CDR3 is 12 residues long. Trimming removed 4 bases from V and 5 bases from J, with 8 bases in between. The CDR3 nucleotides are TGTGCCATCAGTGGGGGTTCGTATGGCTACACCTTC. This encodes CAISGGSYGYTF.

This chain links TRBV3-1 (or the pseudogene TRBV3-2) with TRBJ2-7; D gene unclear. The CDR3 length is 14 residues. The ends were cut back, 3 bases at V and 3 bases at J, with 12 bases in the middle. Germline lookup yields CDR1 LGHDT and CDR2 YNNKEL (reference sequence). The CDR3 DNA follows: TGTGCCAGCAGCCAGTTCAGAAGGGTCTACGAGCAGTACTTC. Translation gives CASSQFRRVYEQYF.

The chain employs TRBV6-4 and TRBJ1-1, with 7 bases matching TRBD1. Trimming took 6 bases from V and 0 from J; bases not matched to a gene: 1. Per the germline V gene, CDR1 is MRHNA and CDR2 is SNTAGT. The CDR3 extends over 13 amino acids. This CDR3 reads CASRGQMNTEAFF. The DNA of the CDR3 is TGTGCCAGCAGGGGACAGATGAACACTGAAGCTTTCTTT.

This clone was recorded a few times. The V and J genes are TRBV7-8 and TRBJ2-7; TRBD2 matches at 10 bases. CDR3 length: 15 residues. V was pared by 3 bases and J by 7 bases, with 9 bases of the junction left unmatched. Germline values: CDR1 SGHVS, CDR2 FQNEAQ. The CDR3 reads CASSFIAGGSREQYF. The CDR3 nucleotides are TGTGCCAGCAGCTTTATAGCGGGGGGTTCTCGGGAGCAGTACTTC. Complete variable domain (other parts from reference TRBV7-8 and TRBJ2-7): GAGVSQSPRYKVAKRGQDVALRCDPISGHVSLFWYQQALGQGPEFLTYFQNEAQLDKSGLPSDRFFAERPEGSVSTLKIQRTQQEDSAVYLCASSFIAGGSREQYFGPGTRLTVT.

V is TRBV7-2 and J is TRBJ2-3; 13 bases agree with TRBD2. V lost 5 bases, J lost 3 bases, and 8 bases stayed unmatched. In germline, CDR1 is SGHTA, CDR2 FQGNSA. This CDR3 is 17 amino acids long. The CDR3 DNA reads as TGTGCCAGCAGCCCCGTGGGACTAGCGGGGCCAACAGATACGCAGTATTTT. Translation: CASSPVGLAGPTDTQYF.

A word on this clone: The sample contains more than one DNA sequence encoding this CDR3. The chain has TRBV9 and TRBJ2-5; weak D call: TRBD2 (5 bases). The CDR3 is 13 residues long. Trimming took 2 bases from V and 2 from J, leaving 7 bases between them. The germline gives CDR1 SGDLS, CDR2 YYNGEE. The CDR3 sequence is CASSVGGQETQYF. The CDR3 DNA sequence: TGTGCCAGCAGCGTTGGCGGGCAAGAGACCCAGTACTTC.

CDR3: CASKANTEAFF. Written as DNA, the CDR3 is TGTGCCAGCAAAGCGAACACTGAAGCTTTCTTT. V is TRBV6-5 and J is TRBJ1-1; D remains ambiguous. V lost 7 bases to trimming and J lost 1 base, with 4 bases between them. CDR1 is MNHEY, CDR2 SVGAGI, per germline. The CDR3 is made up of 11 amino acids.

The chain is built from TRBV7-3 and TRBJ1-2; no clear D gene. The germline V gene has CDR1 SGHTA and CDR2 FQGTGA. The CDR3 extends over 13 amino acids. The ends were cut back, 5 bases at V and 1 base at J, with 8 bases in the middle. The CDR3 sequence is CASSPGLNYGYTF. The CDR3 DNA reads TGTGCCAGCAGCCCCGGACTTAACTATGGCTACACCTTC.